Below are 28 T cell receptor beta chains sequenced from a single sample in a study of CD8 T cells in Susac syndrome. When the RNA was reverse transcribed, random hexamers were used with an input of roughly 0.5 to 1 ug. From the immunoSEQ multiplex PCR reads, TCRdb called clonotypes with MiXCR, one entry per CDR3 protein. Altogether 250,000 to 300,000 distinct CDR3 sequences are present, around 85% being singletons, with the ten largest covering around 0.2%. The sequencing sample was made of CD8+ T cells from PBMCs. These receptors were obtained from a human donor with multiple sclerosis.

The CDR3: CASSIMGQGSNEQFF. DNA for the CDR3: TGTGCCAGTAGTATCATGGGACAGGGATCCAATGAGCAGTTCTTC. The gene calls are TRBV19 and TRBJ2-1; 9 positions agree with TRBD1. J lost 6 bases, V lost 3 bases, and 6 bases had no gene match. The CDR3 extends over 15 amino acids. Germline CDR1 is LNHDA and CDR2 is SQIVND (reference sequence).

The chain recombines TRBV7-6 with TRBJ1-1; D unresolved. Trimming took off 5 bases at V and 1 base at J, with 8 bases between the two ends. CDR3 length: 13 amino acids. CDR1 is SGHVS, CDR2 FNYEAQ, per germline. The CDR3 sequence is CASSAEGNTEAFF. The CDR3 bases are TGTGCCAGCAGCGCCGAAGGGAACACTGAAGCTTTCTTT. The full variable domain, its missing parts supplied by reference TRBV7-6 and TRBJ1-1, is GAGVSQSPRYKVTKRGQDVALRCDPISGHVSLYWYRQALGQGPEFLTYFNYEAQQDKSGLPNDRFSAERPEGSISTLTIQRTEQRDSAMYRCASSAEGNTEAFFGQGTRLTVV.

The genes are TRBV7-9 and TRBJ2-7; possibly TRBD2 for D (5 bases). The CDR3 runs 18 residues. CDR1 is SEHNR, CDR2 FQNEAQ, per germline (reference sequence). V was pared by 4 bases and J by 3 bases, with 25 bases between. CDR3 amino acids: CASSSPGVPPLAGYEQYF. DNA for the CDR3: TGTGCCAGCAGCTCCCCCGGAGTCCCCCCGCTTGCGGGCTACGAGCAGTACTTC.

The chain uses TRBV7-2 and TRBJ2-7; 8 nucleotides align to TRBD2. In germline, CDR1 is SGHTA, CDR2 FQGNSA. J gave up 1 base and V 1 base, and 9 bases lay outside the gene matches. The CDR3 length is 17 residues. The CDR3 region has the DNA TGTGCCAGCAGCTTAGTCTCGGGACTAGAGGCTTCCTACGAGCAGTACTTC. It translates to CASSLVSGLEASYEQYF.

The chain joins TRBV7-9 to TRBJ1-4; possible D gene TRBD1, 5 bases. V shed 3 bases and J shed 0 bases, with 8 bases lying between them. Germline-derived CDR1 and CDR2 are SEHNR and FQNEAQ (reference sequence). This CDR3 comprises 15 residues. The CDR3 DNA follows: TGTGCCAGCAGCTTGGAGACAGCAACTAATGAAAAACTGTTTTTT. It encodes CASSLETATNEKLFF.

This clonotype was detected only a few times. V gene TRBV6-1 combines with J gene TRBJ2-1; D gene uncertain. CDR1 and CDR2 (germline): MNHNS, SASEGT. V was shortened by 7 bases and J by 6 bases, with 19 bases between the two germline ends. This CDR3 comprises 15 residues. Written as DNA, the CDR3 is TGTGCCAGCACAGTGGTTACGGTACGGGTCAATGAGCAGTTCTTC. This gives the protein CASTVVTVRVNEQFF.

The chain couples TRBV4-3 to TRBJ1-1; 7 bases line up with TRBD1. Trimming took 3 bases from V and 4 from J; bases not matched to a gene: 8. This CDR3 comprises 15 residues. Per germline, CDR1 LGHNA and CDR2 YSLEER. The CDR3 nucleotides read TGCGCCAGCAGCCAGTTTACAGGGGACGCCACTGAAGCTTTCTTT. Protein sequence: CASSQFTGDATEAFF.

This clonotype has only a few counts. The chain couples TRBV18 to TRBJ2-6; D might be TRBD1 (6 bases). Germline V gene lookup returns CDR1 KGHSH and CDR2 LQKENI. The V end was cut by 2 bases, the J end by 2 bases, with 7 bases between. The CDR3 consists of 15 residues. CDR3 sequence reads: CASSPAGAGANVLTF. The CDR3 DNA sequence: TGTGCCAGCTCACCAGCAGGGGCTGGGGCCAACGTCCTGACTTTC.

The J gene is TRBJ2-2, the V gene TRBV25-1; 9 nucleotides line up with TRBD1. Germline V gene lookup returns CDR1 MGHDK and CDR2 SYGVNS. The trim removed 8 bases at V and 3 bases at J, leaving 4 bases unmatched. The CDR3 totals 14 residues. CDR3 coding DNA: TGTGCCAGCCAGACAGGGGGGGACACCGGGGAGCTGTTTTTT. Its translation is CASQTGGDTGELFF. Supplemented by reference TRBV25-1 and TRBJ2-2, the full variable domain reads EADIYQTPRYLVIGTGKKITLECSQTMGHDKMYWYQQDPGMELHLIHYSYGVNSTEKGDLSSESTVSRIRTEHFPLTLESARPSHTSQYLCASQTGGDTGELFFGEGSRLTVL.

This clonotype was detected only once. The chain has TRBV20-1 and TRBJ2-1, with TRBD1 matching over 8 bases. The CDR3 is 12 residues long. Germline assignment: CDR1 DFQATT and CDR2 SNEGSKA (reference sequence). The CDR3 loop reads CLRDRPYNEQFF. CDR3 nucleotides: TGCTTACGGGACAGGCCCTACAATGAGCAGTTCTTC.

Concerning this clonotype itself: Compared with germline, one end of the junction differs, possibly owing to a read error. The CDR3 sequence: CASSDLGARGNAEAFF. DNA of the CDR3: TGTGCCAGCAGTGATCTGGGGGCGAGGGGGAACGCTGAAGCTTTCTTT. This chain links TRBV25-1 with TRBJ1-1, with D possibly being TRBD1 (6 bases). Germline values: CDR1 MGHDK, CDR2 SYGVNS. This CDR3 has 16 residues.

This clonotype was counted once. CDR3 sequence (DNA): TGTGCCAGCAGCTTAGGAGACAGGATTTTCTATGGCTACACCTTC. As protein: CASSLGDRIFYGYTF. The genes are TRBV7-9 and TRBJ1-2; weak D call: TRBD1 (6 bases). From germline, CDR1 is SEHNR and CDR2 FQNEAQ (reference sequence). V dropped 1 base and J dropped 4 bases, with 13 bases sitting between them. There are 15 residues in the CDR3.

The gene calls are TRBV6-5 and TRBJ2-7; perhaps TRBD1 as D (5 bases). CDR1 and CDR2 from the germline V gene are MNHEY and SVGAGI. The CDR3 runs to 14 residues. Deletions cut 5 bases from V and 1 base from J, with 12 bases between. CDR3 loop: CASSMGQRSYEQYF. The CDR3 coding sequence is TGTGCCAGCAGTATGGGGCAGAGATCCTACGAGCAGTACTTC.

The rearrangement uses TRBV7-2 and TRBJ2-7, with TRBD2 identical over 7 bases. The CDR3 runs 13 residues. Germline V gene sequence: CDR1 SGHTA, CDR2 FQGNSA. Unmatched junction bases numbered 4, after V lost 6 bases and J lost 2 bases. CDR3 sequence reads: CASSVAGAYEQYF. CDR3 DNA: TGTGCCAGCAGTGTAGCGGGTGCCTACGAGCAGTACTTC.

The chain uses TRBV12-3 or TRBV12-4 and TRBJ2-1; TRBD1 is a possible D gene (5 bases). V was shortened by 6 bases and J by 3 bases, with 15 bases between the two germline ends. CDR3 length equals 15 residues. The CDR3 nucleotides are TGTGCCAGCAGACCGGACACTAATCTCTACAATGAGCAGTTCTTC. Translated: CASRPDTNLYNEQFF.

This chain joins TRBV28 and TRBJ2-7; D tentatively fits TRBD1 or TRBD2 (5 bases each). This CDR3 contains 14 residues. Looked up from germline, CDR1 is MDHEN and CDR2 is SYDVKM. The ends were cut back, 3 bases at V and 3 bases at J, with 12 bases in the middle. Written as DNA, the CDR3 is TGTGCCAGCAGTTTTGTGCAGGGAGACTACGAGCAGTACTTC. Its protein product is CASSFVQGDYEQYF.

The sample holds a few counts of this clonotype. The chain couples TRBV6-1 to TRBJ2-4, with D possibly TRBD1 on 7 matching bases. CDR3 length: 13 amino acids. Trimming removed 8 bases at V and 6 bases at J, with 14 bases between. Germline V CDR1 and CDR2: MNHNS, SASEGT. The CDR3 loop reads CASLRQGGNIQYF. Written as DNA, the CDR3 is TGTGCCAGCTTACGGCAGGGGGGAAACATTCAGTACTTC.

This clonotype was seen only once. This sequence joins TRBV9 and TRBJ1-2; TRBD1 matches 8 bases. The CDR3 is made up of 16 amino acids. Per germline, CDR1 SGDLS and CDR2 YYNGEE. The trim removed 0 bases at V and 6 bases at J, leaving 10 bases unmatched. The CDR3 reads CASSVESAGGGNGYTF. The CDR3 nucleotides read TGTGCCAGCAGCGTAGAGAGCGCAGGGGGCGGCAATGGCTACACCTTC.

The rearrangement uses TRBV28 and TRBJ1-5, with 7 bases lining up with TRBD1. The J segment lost 9 bases and the V segment lost 5 bases, leaving 10 bases of the junction unmatched. Germline assignment: CDR1 MDHEN and CDR2 SYDVKM. The CDR3 contains 14 residues. CDR3 nucleotide sequence: TGTGCCAGCAGTCTAAGGGACAGTGGGAGGCCCCAGCATTTT. This translates into CASSLRDSGRPQHF.

The chain is built from TRBV6-5 and TRBJ2-3; D gene uncertain. CDR3 size: 12 residues. CDR1 and CDR2 (germline): MNHEY, SVGAGI. The V end was cut by 5 bases, the J end by 10 bases, with 13 bases between. Here the CDR3 DNA reads TGTGCCAGCAGTCCGGATCCTGGTTCGCAGTATTTT. This translates into CASSPDPGSQYF.

This clonotype was seen more than once but under ten times. The chain couples TRBV7-6 to TRBJ2-2, with 7 nucleotides matching TRBD2. Per germline, CDR1 SGHVS and CDR2 FNYEAQ. This CDR3 spans 17 amino acids. V lost 5 bases and J lost 0; bases outside the gene matches: 9. The CDR3, as DNA: TGTGCCAGCAGCCCAGAGGTTGCGGGGGCGAACACCGGGGAGCTGTTTTTT. Protein: CASSPEVAGANTGELFF.

The rearrangement uses TRBV7-3 and TRBJ2-7; D possibly corresponds to TRBD2 (6 bases). CDR3 length equals 15 residues. Deletions cut 2 bases from V and 7 bases from J, with 18 bases between. The V gene's germline CDR1 is SGHTA and CDR2 FQGTGA. This chain's CDR3 is CASSLGLNGRREQYF. The CDR3 DNA is TGTGCCAGCAGCTTAGGGTTGAACGGGAGACGGGAGCAGTACTTC.

The V call is TRBV12-3 or TRBV12-4, the J call TRBJ2-3; 12 nucleotides align to TRBD2. The CDR3 contains 16 residues. J lost 5 bases, V lost 2 bases, and 5 bases had no gene match. CDR3 DNA: TGTGCCAGCAGTTTACTAGCGGGAGGGAAAGGAGATACGCAGTATTTT. This sequence encodes CASSLLAGGKGDTQYF.

V and J are TRBV20-1 and TRBJ2-7, with D tentatively TRBD2 (6 bases). The CDR3 sequence is 13 residues long. Per the germline V gene, CDR1 is DFQATT and CDR2 is SNEGSKA (reference sequence). The CDR3, as DNA: TGCATTTGCCGTGAGCGGGCCTCCTACGAGCAGTACTTC. Translated: CICRERASYEQYF.

The J gene is TRBJ1-5, the V gene TRBV20-1, with unresolved D. The CDR3 is 13 amino acids. The germline V gene has CDR1 DFQATT and CDR2 SNEGSKA (reference sequence). Trimming removed 1 base from V and 7 bases from J, with 11 bases in between. This chain's CDR3 is CSARAEVGQPQHF. The CDR3 bases are TGCAGTGCTAGAGCTGAAGTCGGACAGCCCCAGCATTTT.

This clonotype occurred a few times. V usage is TRBV5-4 and J usage is TRBJ2-7, with 11 bases aligning to TRBD2. Germline V lookup: CDR1 SGHNT, CDR2 YYREEE (reference sequence). This CDR3 is 14 amino acids long. V gave up 5 bases and J gave up 3 bases; unmatched junction bases: 4. The CDR3 DNA is TGTGCCAGCAGGACTAGCGGGATTCTCTACGAGCAGTACTTC. It translates to CASRTSGILYEQYF.

The rearrangement joins TRBV27 to TRBJ2-7; unclear D gene. The germline V gene has CDR1 MNHEY and CDR2 SMNVEV (reference sequence). V was pared by 4 bases and J by 2 bases, with 9 bases between. This CDR3 has 13 residues. CDR3 amino acids: CASSWQAPYEQYF. The CDR3 region has the DNA TGTGCCAGCAGTTGGCAGGCTCCCTACGAGCAGTACTTC.

This rearrangement joins TRBV10-3 to TRBJ2-2, with D unresolved. Trimming removed 3 bases from V and 2 bases from J, with 7 bases in between. This CDR3 spans 14 amino acids. Germline V gives CDR1 ENHRY, CDR2 SYGVKD. The DNA for the CDR3 is TGTGCCATCAGTGAAGAGGTTAACACCGGGGAGCTGTTTTTT. Translating it yields CAISEEVNTGELFF.